The 25 T cell receptor beta chains given below trace back to one sample, sequenced in a study of blood T cells in healthy people across ages. Primers used in a second PCR of about 6 to 11 cycles were a sample-barcoded 5' primer and a J-beta primer mix. MiXCR was run by TCRdb on the 5' RACE reads, yielding one entry per CDR3 protein. Among approximately 1.5 million distinct CDR3 sequences listed, roughly a third were seen once. Material: blood. These receptors all come from a woman aged 25-40 years in good health.

This clonotype was observed a handful of times. V usage is TRBV6-2 or TRBV6-3 and J usage is TRBJ2-5; TRBD1 aligns across 10 bases. Germline trimming cut 6 bases from V and 5 bases from J; bases unmatched to any gene: 12. Per germline, CDR1 MNHEY and CDR2 SVGEGT. The CDR3 is 16 amino acids. The CDR3 coding sequence is TGTGCCAGCAGGGGGACAGGGGAGGGTCTCGGTGAGACCCAGTACTTC. Its translation is CASRGTGEGLGETQYF.

CDR3 in DNA: TGTGCCAGCAGCTTAGAAGGTAGCGGGATAGAAAATGAGCAGTTCTTC. It specifies CASSLEGSGIENEQFF. The chain carries TRBV7-8 and TRBJ2-1; 8 nucleotides agree with TRBD2. With V trimmed by 1 base and J by 7 bases, 9 bases remained unmatched. CDR1 is SGHVS and CDR2 is FQNEAQ in the germline V gene. This CDR3 comprises 16 residues. The whole variable domain, remainder taken from reference TRBV7-8 and TRBJ2-1, is GAGVSQSPRYKVAKRGQDVALRCDPISGHVSLFWYQQALGQGPEFLTYFQNEAQLDKSGLPSDRFFAERPEGSVSTLKIQRTQQEDSAVYLCASSLEGSGIENEQFFGPGTRLTVL.

This clonotype has only a few counts. The genes are TRBV12-3 or TRBV12-4 and TRBJ2-5; 8 bases line up with TRBD1. CDR3 length equals 14 residues. J was trimmed by 7 bases and V by 7 bases; bases with no gene match: 11. The CDR3 bases are TGTGCCAGCACCCAGGACAGGGAACTAGGGACCCAGTACTTC. Encoded protein: CASTQDRELGTQYF.

The genes are TRBV3-1 and TRBJ2-1; 8 nucleotides agree with TRBD1. The germline gives CDR1 LGHDT, CDR2 YNNKEL (reference sequence). CDR3 length: 17 amino acids. V dropped 4 bases and J dropped 4; count of bases not matched to a gene: 12. This CDR3 reads CASSRLGQAPSYNEQFF. The CDR3, as DNA: TGTGCCAGCAGCCGGCTGGGACAGGCGCCTTCATACAATGAGCAGTTCTTC.

This clonotype has only a few counts. The chain combines TRBV12-3 or TRBV12-4 with TRBJ1-2; D not resolved. The CDR3 length is 15 residues. Trimming shortened V by 1 base and J by 0 bases, and 9 bases separated the two germline ends. In nucleotides, the CDR3 is TGTGCCAGCAGTTTAGGCGGGAAGGCTAACTATGGCTACACCTTC. This translates into CASSLGGKANYGYTF.

The gene calls are TRBV5-1 and TRBJ2-7; the D call may be TRBD1 or TRBD2 (6 bases each). This CDR3 region has 15 residues. V was cut by 3 bases and J by 2 bases, with 15 bases left in between. Germline CDR1 is SGHRS and CDR2 is YFSETQ. CDR3 sequence reads: CASSSTRGEPYEQYF. DNA of the CDR3: TGCGCCAGCAGCTCCACGAGGGGGGAACCCTACGAGCAGTACTTC.

This clonotype was counted between two and nine times. This sequence joins TRBV4-1 and TRBJ2-5; D unresolved. The V end was cut by 4 bases, the J end by 5 bases, with 11 bases between. Germline lookup yields CDR1 MGHRA and CDR2 YSYEKL. The CDR3 runs 13 residues. CDR3 region: CASSRLGTETQYF. Here the CDR3 DNA reads TGCGCCAGCAGCCGGCTCGGAACTGAGACCCAGTACTTC.

This chain joins TRBV2 and TRBJ2-5; maybe TRBD2 (7 bases). Between the trimmed V and J ends, which lost 3 bases and 5 bases, there was a span of 16 bases. This CDR3 comprises 15 residues. Germline loops: CDR1 SNHLY, CDR2 FYNNEI. CDR3 in amino acids: CASSDRGAGWETQYF. As DNA, the CDR3 is TGTGCCAGCAGTGATCGGGGGGCAGGTTGGGAGACCCAGTACTTC.

The gene calls are TRBV27 and TRBJ2-5; 10 bases are a match to TRBD2. The DNA end is a closer match to TRBJ2-7, so the J assignment may be wrong. CDR3 length: 14 residues. CDR1 MNHEY and CDR2 SMNVEV come from the germline V gene (reference sequence). In DNA form, the CDR3 reads TGTGCCACCAAGAGCGGGAGGGCCAGCTACGAGCAGTACTTC. Translating gives CATKSGRASYEQYF.

V gene TRBV2 combines with J gene TRBJ2-5, with TRBD2 matching over 10 bases. The germline gives CDR1 SNHLY, CDR2 FYNNEI. Trimming cost V 3 bases and J 11 bases; bases outside gene matches: 15. The CDR3 contains 16 residues. This CDR3 is CASSEPSGGARDEQYF. DNA of the CDR3: TGTGCCAGCAGTGAGCCCAGCGGGGGGGCGAGAGATGAGCAGTACTTC.

This chain connects TRBV4-1 to TRBJ2-3; D is unresolved. The CDR3 totals 13 residues. The ends were cut back, 2 bases at V and 5 bases at J, with 8 bases in the middle. Germline assignment: CDR1 MGHRA and CDR2 YSYEKL. DNA of the CDR3: TGCGCCAGCAGCCAACTTACGATAGATACGCAGTATTTT. This encodes CASSQLTIDTQYF.

Written as DNA, the CDR3 is TGCGCCAGCAGCTTGGCCCGCAGGGCTGGAGATACGCAGTATTTT. This encodes CASSLARRAGDTQYF. The J gene is TRBJ2-3, the V gene TRBV5-1; tentative D call: TRBD1 (5 bases). CDR1 is SGHRS, CDR2 YFSETQ, per germline. V lost 0 bases and J 5 bases, leaving 13 bases between the germline ends. CDR3 length: 15 amino acids.

This chain links TRBV5-1 with TRBJ2-5; D tentatively fits TRBD1 or TRBD2 (5 bases each). Germline V gene data show CDR1 as SGHRS and CDR2 as YFSETQ. Trimming stripped 2 bases from V and 5 bases from J, with 10 bases between. The CDR3 extends over 13 amino acids. CDR3 protein: CASSFEGTETQYF. CDR3 nucleotide sequence: TGCGCCAGCAGCTTCGAGGGGACGGAGACCCAGTACTTC.

In its sample, this clonotype was seen a few times. The J gene is TRBJ2-7, the V gene TRBV20-1; 12 nucleotides agree with TRBD1. TRBJ2-5 matches the DNA end more closely, so the J call is doubtful. The CDR3 covers 15 residues. CDR1 is DFQATT, CDR2 SNEGSKA, per germline (reference sequence). The CDR3 bases are TGCAGTGCTAGGGGACAGGGGGCGGGACAAGAGACCCAGTACTTC. It yields the protein CSARGQGAGQETQYF.

This clonotype has more than one count but fewer than ten. The genes are TRBV20-1 and TRBJ2-7, with 7 bases aligning to TRBD2. V was clipped by 6 bases and J by 6 bases; unmatched bases: 5. Germline V lookup: CDR1 DFQATT, CDR2 SNEGSKA (reference sequence). This CDR3 region has 11 residues. The CDR3 spells CSALTSSEQYF. The CDR3 nucleotides are TGCAGTGCGCTGACTAGCAGCGAGCAGTACTTC.

Ten or more counts support this clonotype. The chain combines TRBV29-1 with TRBJ2-7, with 7 nucleotides matching TRBD1. V was clipped by 5 bases and J by 6 bases; unmatched bases: 10. CDR3 size: 13 residues. The germline CDR1 and CDR2 sequences are SQVTM and ANQGSEA. CDR3 region: CSVKTGPLSEQYF. In DNA, the CDR3 is TGCAGCGTTAAGACAGGGCCCTTATCCGAGCAGTACTTC.

This CDR3 reads CASSPPLDGYTF. The CDR3 DNA is TGTGCCAGCAGCCCCCCCTTGGATGGCTACACCTTC. The chain couples TRBV13 to TRBJ1-2, with D uncertain. Germline V CDR1 and CDR2: PRHDT, FYEKMQ (reference sequence). With 5 bases removed from V and 6 bases from J, the gap between germline ends came to 10 bases. This CDR3 contains 12 residues.

This clonotype came up many times. The V call is TRBV11-2, the J call TRBJ2-3; D not certain. The ends were cut back, 10 bases at V and 0 bases at J, with 8 bases in the middle. CDR1 is SGHAT, CDR2 FQNNGV, per germline. CDR3 length: 12 residues. CDR3 loop: CATTPSTDTQYF. The CDR3 DNA reads TGTGCCACCACGCCTAGCACAGATACGCAGTATTTT.

This chain connects TRBV20-1 to TRBJ1-1, with TRBD1 as a possible D gene (6 bases). The V gene lost 3 bases and the J gene lost 1 base, with 12 bases spanning the gap. Looked up from germline, CDR1 is DFQATT and CDR2 is SNEGSKA (reference sequence). This CDR3 region has 14 residues. CDR3 region: CSASGGLGNTEAFF. The CDR3 nucleotides read TGCAGTGCTAGTGGGGGGCTCGGGAACACTGAAGCTTTCTTT.

This clonotype has at least ten counts. The chain carries TRBV18 and TRBJ1-1, with 7 bases lining up with TRBD1. The CDR3 contains 12 residues. The V segment lost 6 bases and the J segment 11 bases; nucleotides outside the gene matches: 9. Germline loops: CDR1 KGHSH, CDR2 LQKENI. The CDR3 here is CASSSTGVLAFF. The CDR3 nucleotides are TGTGCCAGCTCGTCTACAGGGGTTTTGGCTTTCTTT. Full variable domain (rest looked up from reference TRBV18 and TRBJ1-1): NAGVMQNPRHLVRRRGQEARLRCSPMKGHSHVYWYRQLPEEGLKFMVYLQKENIIDESGMPKERFSAEFPKEGPSILRIQQVVRGDSAAYFCASSSTGVLAFFGQGTRLTVV.

The rearrangement joins TRBV6-6 to TRBJ1-1; the match to TRBD1 covers 9 bases. Losses at the gene ends were 2 bases for V and 1 base for J; bases not matched to a gene: 2. Germline V gene lookup returns CDR1 MNHNY and CDR2 SVGAGI (reference sequence). The CDR3 runs to 15 residues. The CDR3 spells CASSYLDRGNTEAFF. The CDR3 nucleotides read TGTGCCAGCAGTTACCTGGACAGGGGGAACACTGAAGCTTTCTTT.

The rearrangement joins TRBV2 to TRBJ2-1; D may be TRBD2 (5 bases). Germline V lookup: CDR1 SNHLY, CDR2 FYNNEI. The CDR3 sequence is 12 residues long. V gave up 8 bases and J gave up 6 bases, with 11 bases separating them. In DNA, the CDR3 is TGTGCCAGCGGCGTAGCGATCAATGAGCAGTTCTTC. It translates to CASGVAINEQFF.

This clonotype was recorded a few times. The chain recombines TRBV28 with TRBJ2-7; 7 bases are shared with TRBD2. The CDR3 length is 16 residues. Germline V lookup: CDR1 MDHEN, CDR2 SYDVKM. V lost 7 bases and J lost 3; bases outside the gene matches: 15. The CDR3 bases are TGTGCCAGCAAAGCGGAGGGACTACGAGACCGCTACGAGCAGTACTTC. Translating it yields CASKAEGLRDRYEQYF.

The V call is TRBV20-1, the J call TRBJ1-5, with D tentatively TRBD1 (5 bases). Trimming took off 4 bases at V and 5 bases at J, with 12 bases between the two ends. CDR1 and CDR2 from the germline V gene are DFQATT and SNEGSKA (reference sequence). This CDR3 spans 13 amino acids. The DNA of the CDR3 is TGCAGTGCTAAGGGGATAGGGGATCAGCCCCAGCATTTT. This encodes CSAKGIGDQPQHF.

This clonotype was seen at least ten times. As DNA, the CDR3 is TGCAGTGCTATACATGGGGGCGGCGAGACCCAGTACTTC. It translates to CSAIHGGGETQYF. The chain uses TRBV20-1 and TRBJ2-5; perhaps TRBD1 as D (6 bases). Between the trimmed V and J ends, which lost 4 bases and 5 bases, there was a span of 14 bases. From germline, CDR1 is DFQATT and CDR2 SNEGSKA (reference sequence). The CDR3 consists of 13 residues.